This T cell receptor (beta chain) was profiled in a study of OX40 agonist ivuxolimab in advanced cancers. In the study overall: Partial responses were recorded for three patients, including one with hepatocellular carcinoma and two with cutaneous melanoma.

Clones were sequenced by immunoSEQ multiplex PCR, and TCRdb holds only the in-frame ones, with some missing. Of some 83,000 clones listed, about 86% are singletons. J lost 3 bases, V lost 6 bases, and 5 bases had no gene match. The CDR3 runs 14 residues. Germline-derived CDR1 and CDR2 are MNHNY and SVGAGI (reference sequence). Sequencing was performed on CD4+ or CD8+ T cells sorted from blood, taken in a trial of the OX40 agonist ivuxolimab. The source of this sequence is an adult with an advanced solid tumor such as melanoma, head and neck, liver or kidney cancer. The V call is TRBV6-6, the J call TRBJ1-5; TRBD1 agrees at 7 bases. The CDR3 nucleotides are TGTGCCAGCAGAGAGGGACAGCTCAATCAGCCCCAGCATTTT. It yields the protein CASREGQLNQPQHF.